The subject of this entry is one T cell receptor beta chain. Trimming removed 5 bases at V and 5 bases at J, with 13 bases between. The germline CDR1 and CDR2 sequences are MDHEN and SYDVKM. This CDR3 region has 14 residues. This sample was included in a study of blood T cell repertoires in COVID-19. Study background: Samples taken during acute and convalescent COVID-19 were collected in the United States, Italy and Spain. From T cells, B-cell-depleted T cells, or PBMCs came the material, which was cDNA or gDNA.

Authors' data handling: Researchers report that nucleated cell counts were estimated from reference gene primer amplification. TCRdb's copy holds only in-frame clones and misses some; the assay was immunoSEQ multiplex PCR. V and J calls and clone size are those listed in that table; D and trimming were worked out from the DNA. The sample records under 150,000 clones, 75% to 85% being singletons. The sequenced sample consisted of peripheral blood. The receptor's source is a man in his 60s with active or convalescent COVID-19. V gene TRBV28 combines with J gene TRBJ1-5; D is undetermined. CDR3 sequence reads: CASSAPGPHQPQHF. DNA for the CDR3: TGTGCCAGCAGTGCCCCGGGTCCTCATCAGCCCCAGCATTTT.